The 26 T cell receptor beta chains below all came from one sample that was sequenced in a study of T cells in Graves' hyperthyroidism and ophthalmopathy. Amplified TCR beta CDR3 regions came from RNA transcripts. HTBI primers were used for first-round RT-PCR of the TCR CDR3. TCRdb redid the calling of the multiplex PCR reads with MiXCR, one entry per CDR3 protein. The top ten hold less than 35% of the sample, which has 700,000 to 850,000 distinct CDR3 sequences, roughly a third seen once. Material: blood. These TCRs come from a woman aged 40-49 years with Graves' hyperthyroidism.

This clonotype was recorded at least ten times. The chain couples TRBV20-1 to TRBJ1-5; TRBD1 agrees at 7 bases. Germline V gene sequence: CDR1 DFQATT, CDR2 SNEGSKA (reference sequence). The ends lost 6 bases at V and 4 bases at J; junction bases unmatched: 6. The CDR3 consists of 13 residues. CDR3 protein: CSASTGWNQPQHF. The CDR3 DNA is TGCAGTGCCTCGACAGGGTGGAATCAGCCCCAGCATTTT.

This clonotype was seen a few times. V gene TRBV15 combines with J gene TRBJ1-4, with D maybe TRBD1 (5 bases). CDR1 and CDR2 (germline): LNHNV, YYDKDF (reference sequence). CDR3 size: 14 residues. V shed 1 base and J shed 5 bases, with 8 bases lying between them. CDR3 sequence reads: CATSRVEGNEKLFF. CDR3 coding DNA: TGTGCCACCAGCAGAGTGGAGGGGAATGAAAAACTGTTTTTT.

Many counts were recorded for this clonotype. J is TRBJ1-2 and V is TRBV5-1; D gene uncertain. This CDR3 has 14 amino acids. Trimming stripped 10 bases from V and 4 bases from J, with 20 bases between. Germline V gives CDR1 SGHRS, CDR2 YFSETQ. DNA for the CDR3: TGCGCCCCCGGATCCAGGAGGACGACCTATGGCTACACCTTC. This gives the protein CAPGSRRTTYGYTF.

A word on this clonotype: Relative to the germline gene, one junction end is altered; a read error may explain this. The chain is built from TRBV5-6 and TRBJ2-2, with D possibly matching TRBD2 (5 bases). CDR3 length: 15 amino acids. CDR1 and CDR2 from the germline V gene are SGHDT and YYEEEE. The CDR3 bases are TGTGCCAGCAGCTTGGTGGCGTGGAACACCGGGGAGCTGCTTTTT. Residues: CASSLVAWNTGELLF.

The V gene is TRBV10-3, the J gene TRBJ2-3; a weak D match, TRBD1 (7 bases). Per the germline V gene, CDR1 is ENHRY and CDR2 is SYGVKD. The CDR3 sequence is 14 residues long. V dropped 4 bases and J dropped 6 bases, with 14 bases sitting between them. CDR3 sequence (DNA): TGTGCCATCAGTGTGGACAGGAGGGTTGATACGCAGTATTTT. This translates into CAISVDRRVDTQYF.

This clonotype appeared a few times. The chain links TRBV5-8 to TRBJ2-5; weak D call: TRBD2 (5 bases). Deletions cut 0 bases from V and 5 bases from J, with 14 bases between. The CDR3 has 15 residues. The V gene's germline CDR1 is SGHTS and CDR2 YDEGEE. CDR3 in DNA: TGTGCCAGCAGCTTGGTTCGGTCGGGAATGGAGACCCAGTACTTC. Its protein is CASSLVRSGMETQYF.

The rearrangement links TRBV2 to TRBJ1-6, with 8 bases matching TRBD1. The CDR3 spans 15 residues. Germline values: CDR1 SNHLY, CDR2 FYNNEI. V shed 9 bases, J shed 6 bases, and the junction held 10 bases outside the gene matches. CDR3 loop: CARGAGTGSNSPLHF. CDR3 DNA sequence: TGTGCCAGAGGTGCCGGGACAGGATCTAATTCACCCCTCCACTTT.

This clonotype was detected a few times. The rearrangement joins TRBV29-1 to TRBJ2-7, with D possibly matching TRBD1 (6 bases). V gave up 1 base and J gave up 7 bases, with 23 bases separating them. The CDR3 loop spans 16 amino acids. CDR1 SQVTM and CDR2 ANQGSEA come from the germline V gene. The chain's CDR3 is CSVEGLEDREVGEQYF. The CDR3 DNA is TGCAGCGTTGAAGGGTTGGAGGACAGAGAGGTTGGGGAGCAGTACTTC.

This clonotype was picked up a small number of times. V gene TRBV12-3 or TRBV12-4 combines with J gene TRBJ2-7; D is unclear. Trimming stripped 9 bases from V and 2 bases from J, with 11 bases between. This CDR3 contains 12 residues. The CDR3 bases are TGTGCCAGTCAAGGCAGAACCTACGAGCAGTACTTC. Translated, it gives CASQGRTYEQYF.

J is TRBJ2-5 and V is TRBV12-3 or TRBV12-4, with 8 bases that match TRBD1. V dropped 5 bases and J dropped 1; count of bases not matched to a gene: 6. The CDR3 runs 15 residues. The CDR3 spells CASSNSRGPQETQYF. In DNA, the CDR3 is TGTGCCAGCAGTAATAGCAGGGGGCCCCAAGAGACCCAGTACTTC.

The V and J genes are TRBV10-3 and TRBJ2-7; D gene uncertain. The assigned J gene may be wrong: the sequence end matches TRBJ2-1 better. The CDR3 consists of 12 residues. From germline, CDR1 is ENHRY and CDR2 SYGVKD. The CDR3 reads CAISARRDEQFF. Here the CDR3 DNA reads TGTGCCATCAGTGCCCGTCGGGATGAGCAGTTCTTC.

In this sample, this clonotype turned up many times. The gene calls are TRBV7-9 and TRBJ2-7; D remains unclear. From germline, CDR1 is SEHNR and CDR2 FQNEAQ (reference sequence). This CDR3 is 13 amino acids long. V was pared by 6 bases and J by 5 bases, with 14 bases between. In nucleotides, the CDR3 is TGTGCCAGCAGTCGCCCGGGTTTCAACGAGCAGTACTTC. It codes for CASSRPGFNEQYF.

This clonotype was counted many times. V usage is TRBV19 and J usage is TRBJ1-2; a possible D gene is TRBD1 (5 bases). In germline, CDR1 is LNHDA, CDR2 SQIVND (reference sequence). V was pared by 3 bases and J by 2 bases, with 13 bases between. This CDR3 region has 15 residues. The CDR3 DNA is TGTGCCAGTAGTATTTGGGACGGCCAAAACTATGGCTACACCTTC. It translates to CASSIWDGQNYGYTF.

This clonotype showed up many times. The chain employs TRBV20-1 and TRBJ1-1, with D possibly matching TRBD1 (6 bases). V lost 4 bases, J lost 2 bases, and 11 bases lay in between. The CDR3 sequence is 13 residues long. Germline lookup yields CDR1 DFQATT and CDR2 SNEGSKA (reference sequence). The CDR3 loop reads CSANSDSNTEAFF. The CDR3 DNA reads TGCAGTGCTAATTCGGACAGCAACACTGAAGCTTTCTTT.

This clonotype has a count of ten or more. Sequence at one end of the junction differs from germline and may be a read error. The chain recombines TRBV20-1 with TRBJ1-2; no definite D call. The CDR3 has 11 residues. Germline CDR1 is DFQATT and CDR2 is SNEGSKA (reference sequence). CDR3: CSAGENYGYTF. The CDR3 region has the DNA TGCAGTGCTGGAGAGAACTATGGCTACACCTTC.

As concerns this clonotype: A much larger clone differs by one base, so this may be a read error. This chain links TRBV24-1 with TRBJ2-7; 7 nucleotides agree with TRBD2. CDR1 is KGHDR, CDR2 SFDVKD, per germline. The CDR3 is made up of 13 amino acids. As DNA, the CDR3 is TGTGCCCCCAGCGGGGCCAGCTCCTACGAGCAGTACTTC. Translation gives CAPSGASSYEQYF.

Only a few counts were recorded for this clonotype. The chain combines TRBV6-5 with TRBJ2-7; the D is unclear. Looked up from germline, CDR1 is MNHEY and CDR2 is SVGAGI. V was cut by 6 bases and J by 3 bases, with 12 bases left in between. CDR3 length: 13 residues. CDR3 sequence: CASSQSTGYEQYF. CDR3 sequence (DNA): TGTGCCAGCAGCCAAAGCACGGGCTACGAGCAGTACTTC.

This clonotype showed up many times. V and J are TRBV7-9 and TRBJ2-7; D call uncertain. Germline V gene sequence: CDR1 SEHNR, CDR2 FQNEAQ (reference sequence). The V end was cut by 1 base, the J end by 6 bases, with 13 bases between. The CDR3 runs 14 residues. The CDR3 sequence is CASSLVVEATEQYF. CDR3 nucleotides: TGTGCCAGCAGCTTAGTCGTTGAAGCGACCGAGCAGTACTTC. Variable domain in full (rest from reference TRBV7-9 and TRBJ2-7): DTGVSQNPRHKITKRGQNVTFRCDPISEHNRLYWYRQTLGQGPEFLTYFQNEAQLEKSRLLSDRFSAERPKGSFSTLEIQRTEQGDSAMYLCASSLVVEATEQYFGPGTRLTVT.

The chain joins TRBV12-3 or TRBV12-4 to TRBJ1-6; D uncertain. CDR3 length: 12 residues. V dropped 1 base and J dropped 18 bases, with 13 bases sitting between them. The CDR3 sequence: CASSLVSGPRHF. CDR3 coding DNA: TGTGCCAGCAGTTTAGTCAGCGGTCCTCGCCACTTT.

V usage is TRBV19 and J usage is TRBJ2-5; D not resolved. Looked up from germline, CDR1 is LNHDA and CDR2 is SQIVND (reference sequence). Trimming left V 7 bases short and J 0 bases short, with 12 bases between. The CDR3 loop spans 14 amino acids. The CDR3 region has the DNA TGTGCCAGTACCCACCCTACGGACCAAGAGACCCAGTACTTC. Translation gives CASTHPTDQETQYF.

This clonotype was recorded at least ten times. The chain carries TRBV29-1 and TRBJ2-7, with 7 bases fitting TRBD1. This CDR3 spans 11 amino acids. CDR1 and CDR2 (germline): SQVTM, ANQGSEA. The V and J ends lost 2 bases and 8 bases, in that order; junction bases with no gene match: 3. CDR3 protein: CSVEQGEKQYF. The CDR3, as DNA: TGCAGCGTTGAACAGGGGGAGAAGCAGTACTTC.

Worth noting for this clonotype: A junction end diverges from the germline sequence, so it may reflect a read error. The chain employs TRBV10-2 and TRBJ1-1; TRBD1 aligns across 7 bases. Germline lookup yields CDR1 WSHSY and CDR2 SAAADI. CDR3 length: 15 residues. In DNA form, the CDR3 reads TGTGCCAGCAGTGAAGAAAGGGGGCATAGCACTGAAGCTTTCTTT. Protein sequence: CASSEERGHSTEAFF.

Turning to this clonotype: A much larger clone lies one base from this, so it may be a read error. The chain has TRBV20-1 and TRBJ1-2; 8 nucleotides match TRBD1. Per the germline V gene, CDR1 is DFQATT and CDR2 is SNEGSKA (reference sequence). The CDR3 contains 14 residues. The CDR3 loop is CSARTTGDGYGCTF. DNA for the CDR3: TGCAGTGCTAGGACGACAGGGGACGGCTATGGCTGCACCTTC.

As concerns this clonotype: Just one base apart from a much larger clone, this may be a read error. The CDR3 sequence is CASSRDNWGNTF. For the CDR3, the DNA is TGTGCCAGCAGCCGAGACAATTGGGGCAACACCTTC. The chain couples TRBV7-8 to TRBJ1-2, with D possibly being TRBD1 (5 bases). Trimming left V 5 bases short and J 12 bases short, with 16 bases between. This CDR3 contains 12 residues. The germline gives CDR1 SGHVS, CDR2 FQNEAQ.

CDR3 nucleotide sequence: TGTGCCTGGAGTTCAGGTTACAGGGGGCCGAGAACTGAAGCTTTCTTT. Amino acid sequence: CAWSSGYRGPRTEAFF. The chain is built from TRBV7-2 and TRBJ1-1; TRBD1 agrees at 9 bases. The CDR3 is 16 amino acids. V dropped 11 bases and J dropped 5; count of bases not matched to a gene: 18. The germline V gene has CDR1 SGHTA and CDR2 FQGNSA.

The chain couples TRBV6-2 or TRBV6-3 to TRBJ1-2; possible D gene TRBD1, 5 bases. Trimming took off 7 bases at V and 2 bases at J, with 14 bases between the two ends. The germline V gene encodes CDR1 MNHEY and CDR2 SVGEGT. The CDR3 runs 14 residues. The CDR3 DNA sequence: TGTGCCAGCACCAGAGTGGGGGGAAACTATGGCTACACCTTC. It codes for CASTRVGGNYGYTF.